This entry lists 25 T cell receptor beta chains sequenced from one sample in a study of blood T cell repertoires in COVID-19. The data were produced by immunoSEQ multiplex PCR, yet TCRdb's version contains in-frame clones alone and is incomplete. The repertoire includes just over 90,000 clones, 86% of them detected once, and 18% sits in the top ten. Source material: peripheral blood. The receptors stem from an elderly woman with acute or convalescent COVID-19.

The V call is TRBV7-9, the J call TRBJ2-1, with 8 bases identical to TRBD2. Losses at the gene ends were 6 bases for V and 5 bases for J; bases not matched to a gene: 3. The CDR3 sequence is 13 residues long. Germline CDR1 is SEHNR and CDR2 is FQNEAQ (reference sequence). The CDR3: CASRGLEHNEQFF. The CDR3 DNA follows: TGTGCCAGCAGGGGACTAGAACACAATGAGCAGTTCTTC.

The chain uses TRBV7-3 and TRBJ1-1; 8 bases are a match to TRBD1. The CDR3 runs 15 residues. V lost 5 bases to trimming and J lost 2 bases; unmatched junction nucleotides: 7. Germline values: CDR1 SGHTA, CDR2 FQGTGA. The CDR3 reads CASSVGTGQNTEAFF. CDR3 nucleotides: TGTGCCAGCAGCGTTGGGACAGGCCAAAACACTGAAGCTTTCTTT.

The gene calls are TRBV24-1 and TRBJ2-2; 9 bases line up with TRBD1. The CDR3 totals 14 residues. V lost 4 bases to trimming and J lost 4 bases; unmatched junction nucleotides: 0. CDR1 KGHDR and CDR2 SFDVKD come from the germline V gene. The CDR3 region is CATSETGGTGELFF. The DNA for the CDR3 is TGTGCCACCAGTGAGACAGGGGGCACCGGGGAGCTGTTTTTT.

This clone was recorded only once. The chain is built from TRBV27 and TRBJ2-7, with D possibly TRBD2 on 6 matching bases. This CDR3 has 13 amino acids. Germline CDR1 reads MNHEY; CDR2 reads SMNVEV (reference sequence). The germline V and J ends were trimmed by 10 bases and 7 bases, with 20 bases remaining between them. In nucleotides, the CDR3 is TGTGCCACCGACGCGGGACCCATGTTAGAGCAGTACTTC. Its protein product is CATDAGPMLEQYF.

The chain uses TRBV10-3 and TRBJ2-7; D is uncertain. The germline gives CDR1 ENHRY, CDR2 SYGVKD. CDR3 length equals 14 residues. V was pared by 0 bases and J by 8 bases, with 14 bases between. CDR3 nucleotide sequence: TGTGCCATCAGTGAGTCGATCAGTCATCGTCAGCAGTACTTC. Translating it yields CAISESISHRQQYF.

The rearrangement links TRBV5-8 to TRBJ2-2; the D gene is possibly TRBD1 (6 bases). Germline assignment: CDR1 SGHTS and CDR2 YDEGEE. Trimming pared 5 bases from V and 0 bases from J, leaving 14 bases between. The CDR3 has 16 amino acids. DNA for the CDR3: TGTGCCAGCAGTTTAGGAACAGGGACGAACACCGGGGAGCTGTTTTTT. Translated, it gives CASSLGTGTNTGELFF.

The chain combines TRBV4-1 with TRBJ2-1, with D perhaps TRBD2 (6 bases). Germline V CDR1 and CDR2: MGHRA, YSYEKL. The CDR3 has 16 residues. The V end lost 4 bases, the J end lost 7 bases, and 20 bases lay between the germline ends. CDR3 nucleotide sequence: TGCGCCAGCAGCCCACAGGACGGGGACTTTAGTAATGAGCAGTTCTTC. Its translation: CASSPQDGDFSNEQFF.

This rearrangement joins TRBV4-1 to TRBJ2-3, with 15 bases fitting TRBD2. J gave up 2 bases and V 0 bases, and 6 bases lay outside the gene matches. The CDR3 sequence is 19 residues long. Germline lookup yields CDR1 MGHRA and CDR2 YSYEKL. Here the CDR3 DNA reads TGCGCCAGCAGCCAAGACTGGACTAGCGGGGGGGCTATCACAGATACGCAGTATTTT. This codes for CASSQDWTSGGAITDTQYF.

This clone has a single count. CDR3 sequence (DNA): TGTGCCTGGAGTGTAAGGTCAGGGTATAATTCACCCCTCCACTTT. Translation gives CAWSVRSGYNSPLHF. The rearrangement joins TRBV30 to TRBJ1-6, with D perhaps TRBD1 (5 bases). Germline loops: CDR1 GTSNPN, CDR2 SVGIG (reference sequence). The CDR3 is 15 amino acids. V lost 0 bases and J 4 bases, leaving 10 bases between the germline ends.

The V and J genes are TRBV25-1 and TRBJ1-6; possibly TRBD1 for D (6 bases). The CDR3 covers 16 residues. Germline V gives CDR1 MGHDK, CDR2 SYGVNS. V was trimmed by 6 bases and J by 6 bases, leaving 18 bases between them. Written as DNA, the CDR3 is TGTGCCAGCAGCCTCATGACGGGGGGCGTTAATTCACCCCTCCACTTT. Amino acid sequence: CASSLMTGGVNSPLHF.

This clone has a single count. The chain links TRBV2 to TRBJ2-2, with 7 bases that match TRBD1. CDR1 and CDR2 (germline): SNHLY, FYNNEI. V lost 7 bases to trimming and J lost 0 bases; unmatched junction nucleotides: 2. The CDR3 totals 14 residues. CDR3 protein: CASTGQANTGELFF. The DNA of the CDR3 is TGTGCCAGCACAGGACAGGCGAACACCGGGGAGCTGTTTTTT.

The chain joins TRBV7-2 to TRBJ2-5; D ambiguous. Deletions cut 3 bases from V and 2 bases from J, with 10 bases between. Germline V gene data show CDR1 as SGHTA and CDR2 as FQGNSA. This CDR3 has 14 amino acids. The CDR3 nucleotides are TGTGCCAGCAGCTTTTCCCCAGATCAAGAGACCCAGTACTTC. Translated: CASSFSPDQETQYF.

The rearrangement links TRBV9 to TRBJ2-3; TRBD2 matches 11 bases. V shed 0 bases, J shed 5 bases, and the junction held 8 bases outside the gene matches. The CDR3 has 17 residues. The germline gives CDR1 SGDLS, CDR2 YYNGEE. For the CDR3, the DNA is TGTGCCAGCAGCGTAGCTAGCGGGGGGCGGGGTGGAGATACGCAGTATTTT. This translates into CASSVASGGRGGDTQYF.

The rearrangement uses TRBV7-2 and TRBJ2-1; maybe TRBD2 (5 bases). The CDR3 runs to 15 residues. CDR1 and CDR2 from the germline V gene are SGHTA and FQGNSA. The ends were cut back, 2 bases at V and 7 bases at J, with 15 bases in the middle. The CDR3 is CASSLLVQSGNEQFF. The CDR3, as DNA: TGTGCCAGCAGCTTACTCGTGCAGTCGGGAAATGAGCAGTTCTTC.

The rearrangement joins TRBV5-1 to TRBJ1-6; a possible D gene is TRBD1 (5 bases). From germline, CDR1 is SGHRS and CDR2 YFSETQ. Deletions cut 0 bases from V and 7 bases from J, with 11 bases between. The CDR3 sequence is 15 residues long. The CDR3 protein is CASSLVTGGNSPLHF. The CDR3 coding sequence is TGCGCCAGCAGCTTGGTTACAGGAGGGAATTCACCCCTCCACTTT.

This sequence joins TRBV7-2 and TRBJ2-5; 7 positions agree with TRBD2. Germline loops: CDR1 SGHTA, CDR2 FQGNSA. Trimming at V came to 1 base and at J to 4 bases, leaving 9 bases not matched to a gene. The CDR3 sequence is 16 residues long. CDR3 region: CASSLGWGGGRETQYF. CDR3 nucleotides: TGTGCCAGCAGCTTAGGATGGGGGGGAGGGAGAGAGACCCAGTACTTC.

This clone was counted once. The chain combines TRBV2 with TRBJ1-1, with D perhaps TRBD1 (6 bases). Germline loops: CDR1 SNHLY, CDR2 FYNNEI. Deletions cut 3 bases from V and 1 base from J, with 12 bases between. The CDR3 extends over 15 amino acids. The CDR3, as DNA: TGTGCCAGCAGTGAGGCCGGGACACCGAACACTGAAGCTTTCTTT. The encoded protein is CASSEAGTPNTEAFF.

This rearrangement joins TRBV9 to TRBJ2-1; the match to TRBD2 covers 9 bases. CDR3 length: 15 amino acids. The germline V gene has CDR1 SGDLS and CDR2 YYNGEE. Trimming removed 7 bases from V and 5 bases from J; junction bases left unmatched: 10. The CDR3 region has the DNA TGTGCCAGCGGGAGGGGTGGACTAGCGAACAATGAGCAGTTCTTC. Translation: CASGRGGLANNEQFF.

CDR3 amino acids: CASSTGRGGGEAFF. CDR3 nucleotides: TGCGCCAGCAGCACCGGGCGGGGGGGCGGTGAAGCTTTCTTT. The chain joins TRBV5-1 to TRBJ1-1, with TRBD1 as a possible D gene (6 bases). CDR3 length: 14 residues. V gave up 4 bases and J gave up 7 bases, with 17 bases separating them. CDR1 is SGHRS, CDR2 YFSETQ, per germline.

The V call is TRBV12-3 or TRBV12-4, the J call TRBJ1-1; D is uncertain. Trimming cost V 8 bases and J 8 bases, with 9 bases left between them. This CDR3 is built from 10 residues. CDR3 nucleotide sequence: TGTGCCAGCTCACTATCGGAAGCTTTCTTT. Its protein is CASSLSEAFF.

This clone appeared a single time. CDR3 region: CASSVEGSGGAPTQYF. The DNA for the CDR3 is TGTGCCAGCAGCGTAGAGGGGAGCGGGGGGGCGCCTACGCAGTATTTT. The V call is TRBV9, the J call TRBJ2-3, with 10 bases aligning to TRBD2. The V segment lost 0 bases and the J segment 8 bases; nucleotides outside the gene matches: 9. This CDR3 comprises 16 residues. Germline values: CDR1 SGDLS, CDR2 YYNGEE.

This sequence joins TRBV5-6 and TRBJ2-3; 8 positions agree with TRBD1. The CDR3 consists of 14 residues. Germline CDR1 and CDR2: SGHDT and YYEEEE. Germline trimming cut 3 bases from V and 4 bases from J; bases unmatched to any gene: 4. The CDR3 DNA reads as TGTGCCAGCAGCTCCAGGGGGCGGGCAGATACGCAGTATTTT. It codes for CASSSRGRADTQYF.

V usage is TRBV23-1 and J usage is TRBJ2-3, with 8 positions matching TRBD2. TRBV23-1 is recorded as an ORF, its role being uncertain. This CDR3 has 14 residues. The V gene end was trimmed by 9 bases and the J gene end by 3 bases; junction bases not matched to a gene: 8. CDR3 in amino acids: CARTGTRVTDTQYF. CDR3 DNA sequence: TGCGCCAGGACCGGGACTAGGGTTACAGATACGCAGTATTTT.

V and J are TRBV12-3 or TRBV12-4 and TRBJ1-4; D call uncertain. V lost 2 bases to trimming and J lost 8 bases, with 6 bases between them. The CDR3 extends over 12 amino acids. The CDR3 bases are TGTGCCAGCAGTTTACTCCCGGAAAAACTGTTTTTT. Translated: CASSLLPEKLFF.

This chain uses TRBV6-1 with TRBJ1-2, with a weak D call TRBD1 (5 bases). The V gene's germline CDR1 is MNHNS and CDR2 SASEGT. The CDR3 is 16 amino acids. V was trimmed by 3 bases and J by 2 bases, leaving 16 bases between them. The DNA of the CDR3 is TGTGCCAGCAGTGACCCTCGGGGGAGTAACAACTATGGCTACACCTTC. Translated, it gives CASSDPRGSNNYGYTF.